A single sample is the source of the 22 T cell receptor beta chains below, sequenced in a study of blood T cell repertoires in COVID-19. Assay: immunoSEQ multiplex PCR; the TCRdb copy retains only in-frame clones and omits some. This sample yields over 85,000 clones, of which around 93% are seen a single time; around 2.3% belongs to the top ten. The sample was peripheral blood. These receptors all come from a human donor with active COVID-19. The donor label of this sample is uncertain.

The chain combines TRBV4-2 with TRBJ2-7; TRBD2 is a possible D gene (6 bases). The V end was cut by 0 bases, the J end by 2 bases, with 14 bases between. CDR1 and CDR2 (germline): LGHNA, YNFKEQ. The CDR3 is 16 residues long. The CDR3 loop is CASSQDWGEKAYEQYF. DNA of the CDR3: TGTGCCAGCAGCCAAGATTGGGGGGAGAAGGCCTACGAGCAGTACTTC.

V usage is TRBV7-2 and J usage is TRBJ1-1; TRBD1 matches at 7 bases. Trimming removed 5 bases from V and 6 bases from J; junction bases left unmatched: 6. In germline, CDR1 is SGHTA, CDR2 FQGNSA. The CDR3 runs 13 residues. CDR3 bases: TGTGCCAGCAGCCAGACAGGGCGCGCTGAAGCTTTCTTT. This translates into CASSQTGRAEAFF.

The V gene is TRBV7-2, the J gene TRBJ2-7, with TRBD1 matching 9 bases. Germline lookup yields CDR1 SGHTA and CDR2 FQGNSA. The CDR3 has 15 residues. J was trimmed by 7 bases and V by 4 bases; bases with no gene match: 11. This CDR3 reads CASSYSWTGAGEQYF. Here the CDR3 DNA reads TGTGCCAGCAGCTACTCTTGGACAGGGGCAGGAGAGCAGTACTTC.

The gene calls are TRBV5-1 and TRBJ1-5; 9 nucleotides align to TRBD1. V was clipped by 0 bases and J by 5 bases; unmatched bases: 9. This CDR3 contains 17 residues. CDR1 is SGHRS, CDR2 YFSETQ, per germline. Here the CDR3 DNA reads TGCGCCAGCAGCTTGGGGACCCCGGGACAGGGATATCAGCCCCAGCATTTT. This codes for CASSLGTPGQGYQPQHF.

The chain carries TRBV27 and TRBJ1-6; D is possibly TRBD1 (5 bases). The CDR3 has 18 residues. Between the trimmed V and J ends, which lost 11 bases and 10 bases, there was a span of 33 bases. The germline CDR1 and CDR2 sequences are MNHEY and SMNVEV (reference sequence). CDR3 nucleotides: TGTGCCGGGCCCTCACAGGACACGATTCTCCGCACAGGATCACCCCTCCACTTT. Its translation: CAGPSQDTILRTGSPLHF.

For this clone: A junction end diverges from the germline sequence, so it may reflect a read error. The DNA of the CDR3 is TGTGCCAGTAGTTACCAGTCAGGCGGGCCCCGGGGAGCTGTTTTT. It translates to CASSYQSGGPRGAVF. The J gene is TRBJ2-2, the V gene TRBV19; a weak D match, TRBD2 (5 bases). CDR1 is LNHDA and CDR2 is SQIVND in the germline V gene (reference sequence). The CDR3 length is 15 residues.

For the CDR3, the DNA is TGTGCCAGCAGCCAAGCCCGGTTTTCCTACGAGCAGTACTTC. Encoded protein: CASSQARFSYEQYF. The V call is TRBV7-8, the J call TRBJ2-7; D is unresolved. V was cut by 5 bases and J by 1 base, with 12 bases left in between. This CDR3 is 14 amino acids long. Germline V CDR1 and CDR2: SGHVS, FQNEAQ.

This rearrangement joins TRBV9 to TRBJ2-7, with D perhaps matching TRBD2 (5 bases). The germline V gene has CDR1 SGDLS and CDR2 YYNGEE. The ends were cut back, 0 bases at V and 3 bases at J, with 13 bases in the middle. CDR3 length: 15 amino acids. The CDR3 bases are TGTGCCAGCAGCGTAGGATCGGCAGGAGGCTACGAGCAGTACTTC. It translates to CASSVGSAGGYEQYF.

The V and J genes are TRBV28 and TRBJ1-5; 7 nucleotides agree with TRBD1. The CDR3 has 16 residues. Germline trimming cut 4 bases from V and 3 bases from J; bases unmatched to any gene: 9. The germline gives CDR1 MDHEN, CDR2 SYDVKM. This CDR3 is CASSSTGTVYNQPQHF. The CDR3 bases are TGTGCCAGCAGTTCTACCGGGACAGTTTACAATCAGCCCCAGCATTTT.

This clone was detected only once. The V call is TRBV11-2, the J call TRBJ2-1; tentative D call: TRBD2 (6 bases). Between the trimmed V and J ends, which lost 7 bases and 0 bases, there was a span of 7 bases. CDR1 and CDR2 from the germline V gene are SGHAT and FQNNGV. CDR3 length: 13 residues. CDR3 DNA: TGTGCCAGCACCGGGGGCTCCTACAATGAGCAGTTCTTC. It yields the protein CASTGGSYNEQFF.

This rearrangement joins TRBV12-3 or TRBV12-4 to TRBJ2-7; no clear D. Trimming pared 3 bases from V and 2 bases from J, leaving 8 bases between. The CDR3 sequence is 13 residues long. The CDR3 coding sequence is TGTGCCAGCAGTTTCCGCACAGCCTACGAGCAGTACTTC. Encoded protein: CASSFRTAYEQYF.

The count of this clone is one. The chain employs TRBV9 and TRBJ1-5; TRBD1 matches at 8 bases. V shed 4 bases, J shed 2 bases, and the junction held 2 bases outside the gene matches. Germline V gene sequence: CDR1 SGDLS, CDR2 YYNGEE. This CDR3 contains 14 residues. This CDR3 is CASSPTGGNQPQHF. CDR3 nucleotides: TGTGCCAGCAGCCCGACAGGGGGCAATCAGCCCCAGCATTTT. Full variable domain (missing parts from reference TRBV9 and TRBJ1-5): DSGVTQTPKHLITATGQRVTLRCSPRSGDLSVYWYQQSLDQGLQFLIQYYNGEERAKGNILERFSAQQFPDLHSELNLSSLELGDSALYFCASSPTGGNQPQHFGDGTRLSIL.

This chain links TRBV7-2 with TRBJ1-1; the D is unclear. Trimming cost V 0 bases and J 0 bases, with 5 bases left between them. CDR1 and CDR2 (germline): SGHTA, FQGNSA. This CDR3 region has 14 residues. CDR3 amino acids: CASSLARLNTEAFF. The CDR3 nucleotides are TGTGCCAGCAGCTTAGCGCGATTGAACACTGAAGCTTTCTTT.

DNA for the CDR3: TGTGCCAGTGGGATGGAAAACCCGGGACAGGGGAACACCGGGGAGCTGTTTTTT. This encodes CASGMENPGQGNTGELFF. This chain joins TRBV5-5 and TRBJ2-2; 9 bases align to TRBD1. CDR1 is SGHKS, CDR2 YYEKEE, per germline (reference sequence). V was clipped by 8 bases and J by 1 base; unmatched bases: 15. CDR3 length: 18 amino acids.

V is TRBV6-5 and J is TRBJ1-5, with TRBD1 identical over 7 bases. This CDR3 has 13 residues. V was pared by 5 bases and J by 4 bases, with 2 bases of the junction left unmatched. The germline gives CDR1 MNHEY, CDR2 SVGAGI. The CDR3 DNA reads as TGTGCCAGCAGTCAGACAGGGAATCAGCCCCAGCATTTT. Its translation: CASSQTGNQPQHF.

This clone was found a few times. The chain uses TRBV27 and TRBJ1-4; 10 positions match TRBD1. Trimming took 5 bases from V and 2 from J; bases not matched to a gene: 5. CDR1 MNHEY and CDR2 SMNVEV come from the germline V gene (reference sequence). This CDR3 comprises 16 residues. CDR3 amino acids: CASSLWTGGTNEKLFF. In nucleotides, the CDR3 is TGTGCCAGCAGTCTATGGACAGGGGGTACTAATGAAAAACTGTTTTTT. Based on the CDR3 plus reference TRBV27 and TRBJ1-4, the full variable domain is EAQVTQNPRYLITVTGKKLTVTCSQNMNHEYMSWYRQDPGLGLRQIYYSMNVEVTDKGDVPEGYKVSRKEKRNFPLILESPSPNQTSLYFCASSLWTGGTNEKLFFGSGTQLSVL.

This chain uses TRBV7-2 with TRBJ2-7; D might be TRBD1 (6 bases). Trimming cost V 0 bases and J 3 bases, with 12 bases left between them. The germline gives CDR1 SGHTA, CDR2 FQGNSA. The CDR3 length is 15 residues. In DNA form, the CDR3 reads TGTGCCAGCAGCTTAGCCCTAACAGGGAACTACGAGCAGTACTTC. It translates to CASSLALTGNYEQYF.

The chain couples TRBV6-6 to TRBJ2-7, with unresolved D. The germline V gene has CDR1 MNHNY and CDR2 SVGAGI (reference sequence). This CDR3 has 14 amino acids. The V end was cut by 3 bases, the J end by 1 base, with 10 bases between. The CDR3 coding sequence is TGTGCCAGCAGTTATGCCACAGTGTCCTACGAGCAGTACTTC. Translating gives CASSYATVSYEQYF.

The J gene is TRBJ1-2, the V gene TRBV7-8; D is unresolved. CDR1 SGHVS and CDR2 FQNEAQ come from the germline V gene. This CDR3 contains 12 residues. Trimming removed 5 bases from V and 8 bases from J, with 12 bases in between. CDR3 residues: CASSPVAGGYTF. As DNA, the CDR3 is TGTGCCAGCAGCCCCGTGGCGGGCGGCTACACCTTC.

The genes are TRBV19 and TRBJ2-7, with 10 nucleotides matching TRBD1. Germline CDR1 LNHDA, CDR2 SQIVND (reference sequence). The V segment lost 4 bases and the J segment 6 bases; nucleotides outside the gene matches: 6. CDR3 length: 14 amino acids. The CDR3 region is CASSTGQGSSEQYF. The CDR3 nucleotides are TGTGCCAGTAGTACGGGACAGGGGAGCTCCGAGCAGTACTTC.

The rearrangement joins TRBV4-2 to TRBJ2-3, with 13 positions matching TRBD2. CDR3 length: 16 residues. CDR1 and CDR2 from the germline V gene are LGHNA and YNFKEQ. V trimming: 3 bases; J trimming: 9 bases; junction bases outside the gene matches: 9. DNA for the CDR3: TGTGCCAGCAGCCAGGACGAACTAGCGGGGGGGCGGACGCAGTATTTT. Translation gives CASSQDELAGGRTQYF.

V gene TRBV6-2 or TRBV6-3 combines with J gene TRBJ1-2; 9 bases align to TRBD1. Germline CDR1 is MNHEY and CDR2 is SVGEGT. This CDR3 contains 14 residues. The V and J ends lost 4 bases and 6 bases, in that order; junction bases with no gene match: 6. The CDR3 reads CASSFGTGMHGYTF. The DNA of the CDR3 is TGTGCCAGCAGTTTCGGGACAGGGATGCATGGCTACACCTTC.